This record covers a single TCR beta chain. This entry comes from a study of blood T cell repertoires in COVID-19. Libraries were prepared by immunoSEQ multiplex PCR; TCRdb keeps only in-frame clonotypes and omits some of them. The data show around 120,000 clones, approximately 90% seen once. The source of this sequence is a human donor with active COVID-19. The donor label of this sample is uncertain. Sequencing was carried out using peripheral blood.

CDR3 bases: TGTGCCAGCAGCTTGAAAACAGGGTACCAAGAGACCCAGTACTTC. Protein sequence: CASSLKTGYQETQYF. The chain recombines TRBV5-6 with TRBJ2-5, with D possibly matching TRBD1 (6 bases). The CDR3 spans 15 residues. The V end lost 1 base, the J end lost 0 bases, and 10 bases lay between the germline ends. CDR1 is SGHDT and CDR2 is YYEEEE in the germline V gene.